These 18 T cell receptor beta chains were sequenced from one sample in a study of OX40 agonist ivuxolimab in advanced cancers. Assay: immunoSEQ multiplex PCR; the TCRdb copy retains only in-frame clones and omits some. Seen here are around 94,000 clones, about 90% observed once, and the top ten hold 0.81%. This sample comprised CD4+ or CD8+ T cells sorted from blood, obtained in a trial of the OX40 agonist ivuxolimab. Receptors originate from an adult with an advanced solid tumor such as melanoma, head and neck, liver or kidney cancer.

This chain connects TRBV18 to TRBJ2-2; D remains ambiguous. Germline V gene data show CDR1 as KGHSH and CDR2 as LQKENI. This CDR3 is 15 amino acids long. Trimming removed 6 bases from V and 0 bases from J, with 11 bases in between. CDR3 nucleotides: TGTGCCAGCTCTCCCACTACTCCGAACACCGGGGAGCTGTTTTTT. This codes for CASSPTTPNTGELFF.

This clone was seen once. The chain uses TRBV10-2 and TRBJ2-5, with D possibly TRBD2 on 6 matching bases. There are 15 residues in the CDR3. Looked up from germline, CDR1 is WSHSY and CDR2 is SAAADI. V lost 6 bases, J lost 0 bases, and 14 bases lay in between. In nucleotides, the CDR3 is TGCGCCAGCAGAGAAAACCGGGACTACCAAGAGACCCAGTACTTC. Translation gives CASRENRDYQETQYF.

This clone has a single count. V usage is TRBV2 and J usage is TRBJ2-5; 10 bases line up with TRBD2. Germline assignment: CDR1 SNHLY and CDR2 FYNNEI. The CDR3 has 14 residues. V gave up 3 bases and J gave up 5 bases; unmatched junction bases: 3. CDR3 DNA: TGTGCCAGCAGTGAGGGACTAGCGCTGGAGACCCAGTACTTC. It yields the protein CASSEGLALETQYF.

This chain uses TRBV19 with TRBJ1-1; TRBD1 is a possible D gene (6 bases). Germline CDR1 and CDR2: LNHDA and SQIVND (reference sequence). The CDR3 has 13 amino acids. V dropped 5 bases and J dropped 6 bases, with 13 bases sitting between them. CDR3 DNA sequence: TGTGCCAGTAGTCCGCAGGGGTTCCCTGAAGCTTTCTTT. It specifies CASSPQGFPEAFF.

The rearrangement uses TRBV5-1 and TRBJ1-1; 7 bases are shared with TRBD1. The CDR3 spans 14 residues. J gave up 3 bases and V 2 bases, and 4 bases lay outside the gene matches. CDR1 SGHRS and CDR2 YFSETQ come from the germline V gene. The CDR3 nucleotides read TGCGCCAGCAGCTTCGCCAGGGGGGACACTGAAGCTTTCTTT. Translating gives CASSFARGDTEAFF.

This clone is termed medium-sized. The chain couples TRBV30 to TRBJ2-7; D possibly uses TRBD1 or TRBD2 (5 bases each). The CDR3 extends over 12 amino acids. V was trimmed by 4 bases and J by 3 bases, leaving 10 bases between them. CDR1 and CDR2 (germline): GTSNPN, SVGIG (reference sequence). CDR3 sequence (DNA): TGTGCCTGGACGGCAGGGAGCTACGAGCAGTACTTC. Amino acids: CAWTAGSYEQYF.

The chain links TRBV6-6 to TRBJ1-4; 8 nucleotides line up with TRBD1. The CDR3 length is 15 residues. CDR1 is MNHNY, CDR2 SVGAGI, per germline (reference sequence). V dropped 2 bases and J dropped 11; count of bases not matched to a gene: 10. The CDR3 reads CASSYTLHGQGKLFF. The CDR3 coding sequence is TGTGCCAGCAGTTACACTCTTCACGGACAGGGCAAACTGTTTTTT.

This CDR3 reads CASSRTSGRSYNEQFF. The CDR3 DNA reads as TGTGCCAGTAGTCGGACTAGCGGGCGCTCCTACAATGAGCAGTTCTTC. The chain employs TRBV19 and TRBJ2-1, with TRBD2 identical over 11 bases. Germline V gene sequence: CDR1 LNHDA, CDR2 SQIVND (reference sequence). The CDR3 is made up of 16 amino acids. Trimming at V came to 5 bases and at J to 0 bases, leaving 3 bases not matched to a gene.

The CDR3 loop reads CASSFSLVTF. CDR3 DNA sequence: TGTGCCAGCAGCTTCTCCCTCGTGACCTTC. This rearrangement joins TRBV5-8 to TRBJ1-2; D is unresolved. The germline gives CDR1 SGHTS, CDR2 YDEGEE. V was clipped by 2 bases and J by 14 bases, with 10 bases between them. CDR3 length: 10 amino acids.

The chain links TRBV19 to TRBJ1-2; TRBD1 matches at 9 bases. The CDR3 is 15 amino acids. V shed 0 bases, J shed 3 bases, and the junction held 2 bases outside the gene matches. The germline gives CDR1 LNHDA, CDR2 SQIVND (reference sequence). The CDR3 DNA sequence: TGTGCCAGTAGTATAGATCACAGGGGGCACTATGGCTACACCTTC. Residues: CASSIDHRGHYGYTF.

The CDR3 protein is CASSEIASGRSYEQYF. CDR3 in DNA: TGTGCCAGCAGTGAAATCGCTAGCGGGAGATCCTACGAGCAGTACTTC. The chain combines TRBV2 with TRBJ2-7; 10 bases line up with TRBD2. Trimming removed 2 bases from V and 1 base from J; junction bases left unmatched: 5. Germline V gene lookup returns CDR1 SNHLY and CDR2 FYNNEI. There are 16 residues in the CDR3.

The J gene is TRBJ1-2, the V gene TRBV11-3, with 7 positions matching TRBD1. This CDR3 has 19 amino acids. The junction had 20 bases not matched to a gene; V was cut back by 3 bases and J by 4 bases. CDR1 SGHNT and CDR2 YENEEA come from the germline V gene. CDR3 residues: CASSFVTGLRERSTYGYTF. CDR3 nucleotides: TGTGCCAGCAGCTTTGTGACAGGGCTCCGGGAGCGAAGTACCTATGGCTACACCTTC.

The V gene is TRBV7-9, the J gene TRBJ2-4; 8 nucleotides align to TRBD2. Germline lookup yields CDR1 SEHNR and CDR2 FQNEAQ (reference sequence). The CDR3 runs to 15 residues. The V and J ends lost 5 bases and 7 bases, in that order; junction bases with no gene match: 10. The CDR3 protein is CASSPSRLAGNIQYF. The CDR3 coding sequence is TGTGCCAGCAGCCCTTCCCGGCTAGCGGGTAACATTCAGTACTTC.

V and J are TRBV5-1 and TRBJ2-1, with 12 bases identical to TRBD2. Germline V lookup: CDR1 SGHRS, CDR2 YFSETQ. The CDR3 extends over 16 amino acids. V shed 2 bases and J 4 bases; nucleotides not matched to a gene: 4. The CDR3 spells CASSLTSGRNYNEQFF. In nucleotides, the CDR3 is TGCGCCAGCAGCTTAACTAGCGGGAGGAATTACAATGAGCAGTTCTTC.

The rearrangement links TRBV6-6 to TRBJ2-7, with unresolved D. Germline CDR1 and CDR2: MNHNY and SVGAGI (reference sequence). The CDR3 has 12 residues. Trimming pared 0 bases from V and 7 bases from J, leaving 7 bases between. CDR3 sequence reads: CASSYSTEEQYF. For the CDR3, the DNA is TGTGCCAGCAGTTACTCAACAGAAGAGCAGTACTTC.

The rearrangement links TRBV13 to TRBJ2-7; D unresolved. Germline V gene sequence: CDR1 PRHDT, CDR2 FYEKMQ (reference sequence). The CDR3 contains 14 residues. The V and J ends lost 0 bases and 1 base respectively, with 7 bases between them. The CDR3 sequence: CASSLGRRSYEQYF. The DNA of the CDR3 is TGTGCCAGCAGCTTAGGCCGACGTTCCTACGAGCAGTACTTC.

The J gene is TRBJ2-1, the V gene TRBV29-1; D might be TRBD2 (5 bases). The CDR3 consists of 12 residues. Trimming removed 4 bases from V and 5 bases from J, with 9 bases in between. The germline V gene encodes CDR1 SQVTM and CDR2 ANQGSEA. Written as DNA, the CDR3 is TGCAGCGTTGTACTAGGCCACAATGAGCAGTTCTTC. This translates into CSVVLGHNEQFF.

The rearrangement links TRBV6-6 to TRBJ1-3; 7 bases agree with TRBD1. With 4 bases clipped from V and 6 bases from J, the junction kept 6 bases outside the gene matches. Germline assignment: CDR1 MNHNY and CDR2 SVGAGI (reference sequence). The CDR3 has 14 residues. The CDR3 DNA sequence: TGTGCCAGCAGTTCTGGACAGGTCAAAAACACCATATATTTT. Its translation is CASSSGQVKNTIYF.